The rows below give T cell receptor beta chains drawn from one sample of a study of STAT5B mutations in CD4+ large granular lymphocyte leukemia. This table comes from immunoSEQ multiplex PCR, and its TCRdb copy is limited to in-frame clones, with some not included. The sample includes 7,500 to 10,000 clones, around 85% of them seen just once. Sequencing input: PBMCs. All receptors come from a man aged 55 to 70 with CD4+ T-cell large granular lymphocyte leukemia. CDR3s include the opening cysteine and the closing phenylalanine or tryptophan. D genes are given only for firm matches. Not all rows give a size; the values are once, few, many and, for expanded clones, a class.

d_gene: NA
v_gene: TRBV9
abundance: NA
j_gene: TRBJ2-7
CDR3aa: CASSVAYGAYEQYF
CDR3nt: TGTGCCAGCAGCGTAGCTTACGGGGCGTACGAGCAGTACTTC

d_gene: NA
v_gene: TRBV11-2
abundance: NA
j_gene: TRBJ1-4
CDR3aa: CASSPLGEANEKLFF
CDR3nt: TGTGCCAGCAGCCCGCTGGGGGAGGCTAATGAAAAACTGTTTTTT

d_gene: NA
v_gene: TRBV27
abundance: NA
j_gene: TRBJ1-1
CDR3aa: CASSFIRGETEAFF
CDR3nt: TGTGCCAGCAGTTTCATCAGGGGAGAGACTGAAGCTTTCTTT

d_gene: TRBD2
v_gene: TRBV14
abundance: few
j_gene: TRBJ2-7
CDR3aa: CASSQVSGRAYEQYF
CDR3nt: TGTGCCAGCAGCCAAGTTAGCGGGAGGGCCTACGAGCAGTACTTC

d_gene: NA
v_gene: TRBV5-6
abundance: NA
j_gene: TRBJ2-7
CDR3aa: CASSRAFYEQYF
CDR3nt: TGTGCCAGCAGCCGGGCCTTCTACGAGCAGTACTTC

d_gene: NA
v_gene: TRBV13
abundance: NA
j_gene: TRBJ2-5
CDR3aa: CASSLSLFGQETQYF
CDR3nt: TGTGCCAGCAGCTTATCCCTTTTCGGGCAAGAGACCCAGTACTTC

d_gene: TRBD1
v_gene: TRBV5-8
abundance: NA
j_gene: TRBJ1-1
CDR3aa: CASSSGQGIRATTEAFF
CDR3nt: TGTGCCAGCAGCTCGGGACAGGGGATCAGGGCAACCACTGAAGCTTTCTTT

d_gene: NA
v_gene: TRBV2
abundance: NA
j_gene: TRBJ2-5
CDR3aa: CASSEWDSGGTQYF
CDR3nt: TGTGCCAGCAGTGAGTGGGACAGCGGGGGGACCCAGTACTTC

d_gene: TRBD2
v_gene: TRBV7-2
abundance: NA
j_gene: TRBJ2-7
CDR3aa: CASSISGRGDEQYF
CDR3nt: TGTGCCAGCAGCATCAGCGGGAGGGGGGACGAGCAGTACTTC

d_gene: NA
v_gene: TRBV7-2
abundance: NA
j_gene: TRBJ1-6
CDR3aa: CASSFYGFSSYNSPLHF
CDR3nt: TGTGCCAGCAGCTTTTATGGGTTTAGCTCCTATAATTCACCCCTCCACTTT

d_gene: NA
v_gene: TRBV27
abundance: NA
j_gene: TRBJ2-7
CDR3aa: CASSLGQKYEQYF
CDR3nt: TGTGCCAGCAGTTTAGGGCAGAAATACGAGCAGTACTTC

d_gene: NA
v_gene: TRBV6-5
abundance: NA
j_gene: TRBJ2-1
CDR3aa: CASSYSGGPYNEQFF
CDR3nt: TGTGCCAGCAGTTACTCGGGGGGGCCTTACAATGAGCAGTTCTTC

d_gene: NA
v_gene: TRBV2
abundance: few
j_gene: TRBJ2-1
CDR3aa: CASSESSGGPNEQFF
CDR3nt: TGTGCCAGCAGTGAAAGCTCTGGCGGGCCAAATGAGCAGTTCTTC

d_gene: NA
v_gene: TRBV6-5
abundance: medium-sized
j_gene: TRBJ2-7
CDR3aa: CASSPRGPYEQYF
CDR3nt: TGTGCCAGCAGTCCCCGGGGTCCCTACGAGCAGTACTTC

d_gene: TRBD2
v_gene: TRBV7-8
abundance: few
j_gene: TRBJ2-1
CDR3aa: CASSLLGTSGSHEQFF
CDR3nt: TGTGCCAGCAGCTTACTCGGGACTAGCGGGAGTCATGAGCAGTTCTTC

d_gene: TRBD2
v_gene: TRBV5-1
abundance: NA
j_gene: TRBJ2-1
CDR3aa: CASSPEGLAGGNEQFF
CDR3nt: TGCGCCAGCAGCCCTGAGGGACTAGCGGGAGGAAATGAGCAGTTCTTC

d_gene: NA
v_gene: TRBV7-2
abundance: once
j_gene: TRBJ2-2
CDR3aa: CASSLEASRGAGELFF
CDR3nt: TGTGCCAGCAGCTTAGAGGCTAGCCGAGGGGCCGGGGAGCTGTTTTTT

d_gene: NA
v_gene: TRBV6-1
abundance: NA
j_gene: TRBJ2-3
CDR3aa: CASSLQGTTDTQYF
CDR3nt: TGTGCCAGCAGTCTTCAGGGGACCACAGATACGCAGTATTTT

d_gene: NA
v_gene: TRBV20-1
abundance: NA
j_gene: TRBJ1-4
CDR3aa: CSATGNEKLFF
CDR3nt: TGCAGTGCTACAGGGAATGAAAAACTGTTTTTT

d_gene: NA
v_gene: TRBV19
abundance: NA
j_gene: TRBJ2-7
CDR3aa: CASSISSGGEQYF
CDR3nt: TGTGCCAGTAGTATAAGTTCCGGAGGCGAGCAGTACTTC

d_gene: NA
v_gene: TRBV5-6
abundance: NA
j_gene: TRBJ1-2
CDR3aa: CASSPPEAGRTYGYTF
CDR3nt: TGTGCCAGCAGCCCGCCGGAGGCAGGGAGAACCTATGGCTACACCTTC

d_gene: TRBD2
v_gene: TRBV6-4
abundance: NA
j_gene: TRBJ2-1
CDR3aa: CASSAVAGEDNEQFF
CDR3nt: TGTGCCAGCAGTGCCGTAGCGGGGGAGGATAATGAGCAGTTCTTC

d_gene: NA
v_gene: TRBV5-1
abundance: NA
j_gene: TRBJ1-4
CDR3aa: CASREVNEKLFF
CDR3nt: TGCGCCAGCAGAGAGGTCAATGAAAAACTGTTTTTT

d_gene: TRBD1
v_gene: TRBV5-1
abundance: NA
j_gene: TRBJ2-7
CDR3aa: CASSMGQSYEQYF
CDR3nt: TGCGCCAGCAGCATGGGACAGTCCTACGAGCAGTACTTC

d_gene: NA
v_gene: TRBV5-4
abundance: NA
j_gene: TRBJ2-3
CDR3aa: CASSLGRDTQYF
CDR3nt: TGTGCCAGCAGCTTGGGGCGAGATACGCAGTATTTT

d_gene: NA
v_gene: TRBV30
abundance: NA
j_gene: TRBJ1-5
CDR3aa: CALLDRRGNQPQHF
CDR3nt: TGTGCGCTTCTAGACAGGCGGGGCAATCAGCCCCAGCATTTT

d_gene: NA
v_gene: TRBV6-4
abundance: NA
j_gene: TRBJ2-3
CDR3aa: CASSEEGSTDTQYF
CDR3nt: TGTGCCAGCAGTGAAGAGGGTAGCACAGATACGCAGTATTTT

d_gene: TRBD1
v_gene: TRBV11-2
abundance: NA
j_gene: TRBJ2-2
CDR3aa: CASSFKDRVNTGELFF
CDR3nt: TGTGCCAGCAGCTTCAAGGACAGGGTAAACACCGGGGAGCTGTTTTTT

d_gene: TRBD2
v_gene: TRBV28
abundance: NA
j_gene: TRBJ2-1
CDR3aa: CASSLGTSGIDEQFF
CDR3nt: TGTGCCAGCAGTCTCGGGACTAGCGGGATAGATGAGCAGTTCTTC

d_gene: NA
v_gene: TRBV28
abundance: NA
j_gene: TRBJ2-1
CDR3aa: CASSLAFEQFF
CDR3nt: TGTGCCAGCAGTTTGGCGTTTGAGCAGTTCTTC

d_gene: TRBD1
v_gene: TRBV30
abundance: NA
j_gene: TRBJ1-1
CDR3aa: CAWSIHRGAFF
CDR3nt: TGTGCCTGGAGTATTCACAGGGGGGCTTTCTTT

d_gene: TRBD1
v_gene: TRBV30
abundance: NA
j_gene: TRBJ1-2
CDR3aa: CALFRGEGYTF
CDR3nt: TGTGCCTTGTTCAGGGGGGAAGGCTACACCTTC

d_gene: NA
v_gene: TRBV28
abundance: NA
j_gene: TRBJ1-5
CDR3aa: CASSFPAGDNQPQHF
CDR3nt: TGTGCCAGCAGTTTCCCGGCAGGGGACAATCAGCCCCAGCATTTT

d_gene: TRBD2
v_gene: TRBV27
abundance: NA
j_gene: TRBJ2-3
CDR3aa: CASSTSGRAFTQYF
CDR3nt: TGTGCCAGCAGTACTAGCGGGAGGGCCTTTACGCAGTATTTT

d_gene: NA
v_gene: TRBV6-5
abundance: NA
j_gene: TRBJ2-2
CDR3aa: CASSSGRATGELFF
CDR3nt: TGTGCCAGCAGTTCCGGCAGGGCCACCGGGGAGCTGTTTTTT

d_gene: TRBD1
v_gene: TRBV19
abundance: NA
j_gene: TRBJ2-7
CDR3aa: CASTLGQGYEQYF
CDR3nt: TGTGCCAGTACCCTGGGACAGGGGTACGAGCAGTACTTC

d_gene: TRBD1
v_gene: TRBV6-5
abundance: NA
j_gene: TRBJ1-4
CDR3aa: CASSRQTGQGEKLFF
CDR3nt: TGTGCCAGCAGTAGACAGACAGGGCAGGGGGAAAAACTGTTTTTT

d_gene: TRBD2
v_gene: TRBV11-2
abundance: NA
j_gene: TRBJ2-1
CDR3aa: CASGRSSYNEQFF
CDR3nt: TGTGCCTCCGGGAGGAGCTCCTACAATGAGCAGTTCTTC

d_gene: NA
v_gene: TRBV9
abundance: NA
j_gene: TRBJ1-4
CDR3aa: CASSSGANEKLFF
CDR3nt: TGTGCCAGCTCCTCGGGAGCTAATGAAAAACTGTTTTTT

d_gene: TRBD2
v_gene: TRBV15
abundance: NA
j_gene: TRBJ2-7
CDR3aa: CATSGGLAGGVYEQYF
CDR3nt: TGTGCCACCAGCGGGGGACTAGCGGGAGGAGTTTACGAGCAGTACTTC

d_gene: TRBD2
v_gene: TRBV5-6
abundance: NA
j_gene: TRBJ2-1
CDR3aa: CASSLQREVFF
CDR3nt: TGTGCCAGCAGCTTGCAGCGGGAGGTGTTCTTC

d_gene: NA
v_gene: TRBV15
abundance: few
j_gene: TRBJ1-5
CDR3aa: CATSRELRRVVNQPQHF
CDR3nt: TGTGCCACCAGCAGAGAACTCAGGAGGGTAGTCAATCAGCCCCAGCATTTT

d_gene: NA
v_gene: TRBV18
abundance: few
j_gene: TRBJ2-7
CDR3aa: CASSPGPGIYEQYF
CDR3nt: TGTGCCAGCTCACCAGGGCCAGGGATCTACGAGCAGTACTTC

d_gene: NA
v_gene: TRBV7-2
abundance: once
j_gene: TRBJ2-7
CDR3aa: CASSLAGSQSYEQYF
CDR3nt: TGTGCCAGCAGCTTAGCGGGATCGCAGTCCTACGAGCAGTACTTC

d_gene: NA
v_gene: TRBV28
abundance: NA
j_gene: TRBJ2-7
CDR3aa: CATSSAYEQYF
CDR3nt: TGTGCCACCTCTTCAGCTTACGAGCAGTACTTC

d_gene: NA
v_gene: TRBV5-1
abundance: NA
j_gene: TRBJ2-2
CDR3aa: CASSGPSVNTGELFF
CDR3nt: TGCGCCAGCAGCGGACCCTCAGTGAACACCGGGGAGCTGTTTTTT

d_gene: TRBD2
v_gene: TRBV5-1
abundance: NA
j_gene: TRBJ2-5
CDR3aa: CASSSGTSGSGETQYF
CDR3nt: TGCGCCAGCAGCTCCGGGACTAGCGGGAGCGGTGAGACCCAGTACTTC

d_gene: NA
v_gene: TRBV28
abundance: few
j_gene: TRBJ2-3
CDR3aa: CASSQIYIRVVPTDTQYF
CDR3nt: TGTGCCAGCAGTCAAATCTATATCCGGGTAGTCCCCACAGATACGCAGTATTTT

d_gene: TRBD1
v_gene: TRBV7-1
abundance: NA
j_gene: TRBJ1-2
CDR3aa: CASSFQGALGYTF
CDR3nt: TGTGCCAGCAGTTTCCAGGGGGCGCTTGGCTACACCTTC

d_gene: NA
v_gene: TRBV28
abundance: NA
j_gene: TRBJ1-4
CDR3aa: CASSPLDRIGEKLFF
CDR3nt: TGTGCCAGCAGCCCCTTAGACAGGATAGGTGAAAAACTGTTTTTT